This TCR beta chain was recorded in a study of CD8+CD57+ T cells in acquired aplastic anemia. Previously, flow cytometry had revealed CD8+CD57+ cell expansion in the patients chosen for sequencing. The V and J ends lost 5 bases and 12 bases, in that order; junction bases with no gene match: 5. Germline lookup yields CDR1 LNHDA and CDR2 SQIVND (reference sequence). The CDR3 is made up of 13 amino acids. TCR beta VDJ and CDR3 were profiled, and genomic DNA was the template. One entry per CDR3 protein results from TCRdb running MiXCR on the reads. The data hold some 160,000 distinct CDR3 sequences, with less than 60% observed a single time.

The clonotype was recovered from a human donor with aplastic anemia. Material for sequencing was sorted CD4+, CD8+, or CD8+CD57+ T cells (not recorded which) from PBMCs. The chain is built from TRBV19 and TRBJ2-1, with 12 bases lining up with TRBD1. For the CDR3, the DNA is TGTGCCAGTAGTCCCGGGACAGGGGGCGGGCAGTTCTTC. Its protein product is CASSPGTGGGQFF.